The 22 T cell receptor beta chains below come from one sample, sequenced in a study of T cell responses to AZD1222 COVID-19 vaccine. The protocol was immunoSEQ multiplex PCR, while the TCRdb copy is restricted to in-frame clones and leaves out a portion. The table records roughly 200,000 clones, more than 90% of them present only once. This specimen was peripheral blood, taken 28 days after the second dose of the MenACWY control vaccine. The receptors shown here come from an adult who received the MenACWY meningococcal vaccine as a control.

The genes are TRBV3-1 (or the pseudogene TRBV3-2) and TRBJ2-1; the D call may be TRBD1 or TRBD2 (5 bases each). The germline gives CDR1 LGHDT, CDR2 YNNKEL (reference sequence). Between the trimmed V and J ends, which lost 2 bases and 1 base, there was a span of 12 bases. CDR3 length: 16 residues. CDR3 bases: TGTGCCAGCAGCCAACCGGTGGGGGTATCCTACAATGAGCAGTTCTTC. As protein: CASSQPVGVSYNEQFF.

V and J are TRBV7-2 and TRBJ1-1; the match to TRBD1 covers 11 bases. The junction had 5 bases not matched to a gene; V was cut back by 1 base and J by 4 bases. The CDR3 is 16 residues long. In germline, CDR1 is SGHTA, CDR2 FQGNSA. The CDR3 DNA follows: TGTGCCAGCAGCTTAGGGGCCGGGACAGGGGGCACTGAAGCTTTCTTT. Its translation: CASSLGAGTGGTEAFF.

V gene TRBV6-5 combines with J gene TRBJ2-7; 10 positions agree with TRBD1. Trimming took 2 bases from V and 1 from J; bases not matched to a gene: 2. The CDR3 totals 15 residues. Germline V gene lookup returns CDR1 MNHEY and CDR2 SVGAGI. In DNA, the CDR3 is TGTGCCAGCAGTTACCCGGGACAGGGGTCCTACGAGCAGTACTTC. Its protein product is CASSYPGQGSYEQYF.

V is TRBV29-1 and J is TRBJ1-2; 7 positions match TRBD1. This CDR3 contains 13 residues. The germline gives CDR1 SQVTM, CDR2 ANQGSEA. V dropped 3 bases and J dropped 4; count of bases not matched to a gene: 5. CDR3 DNA sequence: TGCAGCGTTGAGCCGGGACAGAGCTATGGCTACACCTTC. Amino acid sequence: CSVEPGQSYGYTF.

The V gene is TRBV5-1, the J gene TRBJ1-1; D gene unclear. The CDR3 totals 15 residues. Germline CDR1 and CDR2: SGHRS and YFSETQ. V was pared by 0 bases and J by 1 base, with 10 bases between. CDR3 DNA: TGCGCCAGCAGCTTGGCCGGCGGGGAGAACACTGAAGCTTTCTTT. Residues: CASSLAGGENTEAFF.

This clone was observed once. The chain combines TRBV5-4 with TRBJ2-3, with D uncertain. This CDR3 is built from 15 residues. Germline V gene lookup returns CDR1 SGHNT and CDR2 YYREEE (reference sequence). The ends were cut back, 0 bases at V and 2 bases at J, with 10 bases in the middle. CDR3 sequence (DNA): TGTGCCAGCAGCTTGGAGCTCAAACTCACAGATACGCAGTATTTT. The encoded protein is CASSLELKLTDTQYF.

The chain recombines TRBV28 with TRBJ1-4; 7 positions match TRBD1. Looked up from germline, CDR1 is MDHEN and CDR2 is SYDVKM. V lost 6 bases and J lost 3; bases outside the gene matches: 4. The CDR3 length is 14 residues. CDR3 residues: CASSSQGSNEKLFF. Here the CDR3 DNA reads TGTGCCAGCAGCTCACAGGGGTCTAATGAAAAACTGTTTTTT.

The V call is TRBV28, the J call TRBJ1-2; 7 positions match TRBD1. The CDR3 loop spans 12 amino acids. Looked up from germline, CDR1 is MDHEN and CDR2 is SYDVKM. The junction had 3 bases not matched to a gene; V was cut back by 7 bases and J by 4 bases. DNA for the CDR3: TGTGCCAGCATCGGGACAGCCTATGGCTACACCTTC. Translated: CASIGTAYGYTF.

This clone was recorded once. The chain couples TRBV25-1 to TRBJ1-2; the D gene is possibly TRBD1 (5 bases). The germline gives CDR1 MGHDK, CDR2 SYGVNS. Trimming took off 2 bases at V and 1 base at J, with 5 bases between the two ends. The CDR3 runs 13 residues. The DNA for the CDR3 is TGTGCCAGCAGTGAACAGGGTAACTATGGCTACACCTTC. Its protein product is CASSEQGNYGYTF.

V gene TRBV6-5 combines with J gene TRBJ2-7, with TRBD2 matching over 10 bases. There are 15 residues in the CDR3. The trim removed 6 bases at V and 6 bases at J, leaving 11 bases unmatched. Germline V CDR1 and CDR2: MNHEY, SVGAGI. The CDR3 coding sequence is TGTGCCAGCAGACCCCAACTAGCGGGAAACAGCGAGCAGTACTTC. The encoded protein is CASRPQLAGNSEQYF.

The J gene is TRBJ1-2, the V gene TRBV5-6; no definite D call. The CDR3 sequence is 12 residues long. Trimming removed 0 bases at V and 8 bases at J, with 8 bases between. CDR1 and CDR2 from the germline V gene are SGHDT and YYEEEE. The CDR3 protein is CASSLEATGYTF. In DNA, the CDR3 is TGTGCCAGCAGCTTGGAAGCCACAGGCTACACCTTC.

The rearrangement links TRBV5-1 to TRBJ2-7, with 8 positions matching TRBD1. Germline CDR1 is SGHRS and CDR2 is YFSETQ. The CDR3 totals 15 residues. V lost 4 bases and J lost 6; bases outside the gene matches: 12. The CDR3 DNA reads as TGCGCCAGCAGCGGAAATCGCAGGGGGCGGGTCGAGCAGTACTTC. It yields the protein CASSGNRRGRVEQYF.

The chain employs TRBV5-1 and TRBJ2-3; TRBD2 might be the D (6 bases). The CDR3 spans 16 residues. V was cut by 1 base and J by 0 bases, with 12 bases left in between. The germline CDR1 and CDR2 sequences are SGHRS and YFSETQ. CDR3: CASSLRASESTDTQYF. DNA of the CDR3: TGCGCCAGCAGCTTGAGGGCTAGCGAGAGCACAGATACGCAGTATTTT.

The rearrangement links TRBV10-3 to TRBJ2-2, with D unclear. There are 13 residues in the CDR3. CDR1 and CDR2 from the germline V gene are ENHRY and SYGVKD. Trimming left V 2 bases short and J 1 base short, with 2 bases between. The CDR3 here is CAISEGNTGELFF. CDR3 sequence (DNA): TGTGCCATCAGTGAGGGGAACACCGGGGAGCTGTTTTTT.

This clone has a single count. The chain carries TRBV24-1 and TRBJ2-2; tentative D call: TRBD1 (6 bases). The CDR3 is 16 amino acids. Trimming cost V 4 bases and J 5 bases, with 16 bases left between them. The germline V gene has CDR1 KGHDR and CDR2 SFDVKD. The CDR3 is CATSDRTVLRTGELFF. CDR3 nucleotide sequence: TGTGCCACCAGTGACCGGACAGTCCTGAGGACCGGGGAGCTGTTTTTT.

This clone was seen more than once but under ten times. The sample carries other DNA sequences with the same CDR3. The gene calls are TRBV5-1 and TRBJ1-1; TRBD1 might be the D (6 bases). Deletions cut 1 base from V and 3 bases from J, with 13 bases between. Germline values: CDR1 SGHRS, CDR2 YFSETQ. The CDR3 is made up of 15 amino acids. CDR3 residues: CASSLSRGGDTEAFF. The CDR3 region has the DNA TGCGCCAGCAGCTTGAGCAGGGGTGGAGACACTGAAGCTTTCTTT. Filled out from reference TRBV5-1 and TRBJ1-1, the complete variable domain reads KAGVTQTPRYLIKTRGQQVTLSCSPISGHRSVSWYQQTPGQGLQFLFEYFSETQRNKGNFPGRFSGRQFSNSRSEMNVSTLELGDSALYLCASSLSRGGDTEAFFGQGTRLTVV.

The V call is TRBV5-1, the J call TRBJ2-5; 10 positions agree with TRBD1. CDR3 length: 16 amino acids. Trimming removed 0 bases from V and 5 bases from J; junction bases left unmatched: 7. Germline-derived CDR1 and CDR2 are SGHRS and YFSETQ. Written as DNA, the CDR3 is TGCGCCAGCAGCTTGGAAGGGACAGGGGTGGGCGAGACCCAGTACTTC. Its translation: CASSLEGTGVGETQYF.

CDR3: CASTRTLDSYEQYF. CDR3 bases: TGTGCCAGCACCAGGACCTTGGACTCCTACGAGCAGTACTTC. The chain links TRBV11-3 to TRBJ2-7, with D hard to call. This CDR3 has 14 residues. CDR1 and CDR2 from the germline V gene are SGHNT and YENEEA. Between the trimmed V and J ends, which lost 7 bases and 0 bases, there was a span of 13 bases.

The rearrangement joins TRBV30 to TRBJ1-2; 8 nucleotides match TRBD1. The CDR3 extends over 12 amino acids. Per germline, CDR1 GTSNPN and CDR2 SVGIG (reference sequence). After removal of 5 bases from V and 4 bases from J, the junction contained 3 bases not matched to a gene. CDR3 in amino acids: CAWGQGFYGYTF. The DNA for the CDR3 is TGTGCCTGGGGACAGGGCTTCTATGGCTACACCTTC.

The chain has TRBV2 and TRBJ2-7; D may be TRBD1 or TRBD2 (6 bases each). Per the germline V gene, CDR1 is SNHLY and CDR2 is FYNNEI. The V gene lost 4 bases and the J gene lost 6 bases, with 16 bases spanning the gap. This CDR3 contains 14 residues. The CDR3 reads CASSAATGTREQYF. In DNA form, the CDR3 reads TGTGCCAGCAGTGCCGCCACAGGGACTCGCGAGCAGTACTTC.

V is TRBV24-1 and J is TRBJ2-5; D is possibly TRBD1 (6 bases). CDR3 length: 15 amino acids. CDR1 and CDR2 (germline): KGHDR, SFDVKD. V lost 4 bases to trimming and J lost 5 bases, with 16 bases between them. CDR3 nucleotides: TGTGCCACCAGTGACCCGACAGGTTGGGGGGAGACCCAGTACTTC. This codes for CATSDPTGWGETQYF.

V usage is TRBV5-5 and J usage is TRBJ2-5, with 11 bases fitting TRBD1. Germline V lookup: CDR1 SGHKS, CDR2 YYEKEE (reference sequence). This CDR3 has 16 residues. V shed 3 bases and J 4 bases; nucleotides not matched to a gene: 8. Written as DNA, the CDR3 is TGTGCCAGCAGCTCCAAAGGACAGGGGGCAGCAGAGACCCAGTACTTC. Its translation is CASSSKGQGAAETQYF.